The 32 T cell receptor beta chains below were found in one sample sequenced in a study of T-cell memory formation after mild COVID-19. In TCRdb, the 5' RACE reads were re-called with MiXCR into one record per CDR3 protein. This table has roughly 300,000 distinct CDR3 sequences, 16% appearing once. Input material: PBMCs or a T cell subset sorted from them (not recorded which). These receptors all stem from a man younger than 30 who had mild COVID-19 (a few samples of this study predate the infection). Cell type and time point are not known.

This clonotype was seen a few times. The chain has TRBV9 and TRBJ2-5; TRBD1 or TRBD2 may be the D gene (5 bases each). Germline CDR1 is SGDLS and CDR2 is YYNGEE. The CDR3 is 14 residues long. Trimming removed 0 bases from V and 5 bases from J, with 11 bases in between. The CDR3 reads CASSVGGVAETQYF. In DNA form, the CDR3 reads TGTGCCAGCAGCGTAGGAGGGGTAGCCGAGACCCAGTACTTC. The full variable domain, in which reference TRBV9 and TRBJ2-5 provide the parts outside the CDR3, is DSGVTQTPKHLITATGQRVTLRCSPRSGDLSVYWYQQSLDQGLQFLIQYYNGEERAKGNILERFSAQQFPDLHSELNLSSLELGDSALYFCASSVGGVAETQYFGPGTRLLVL.

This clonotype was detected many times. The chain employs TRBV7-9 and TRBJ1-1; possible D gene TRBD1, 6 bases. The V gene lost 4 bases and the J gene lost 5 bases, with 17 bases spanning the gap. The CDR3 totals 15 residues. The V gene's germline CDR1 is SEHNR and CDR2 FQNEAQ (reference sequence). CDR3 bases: TGTGCCAGCAGCTCACCCACGGGGGCTAGGACTGAAGCTTTCTTT. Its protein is CASSSPTGARTEAFF.

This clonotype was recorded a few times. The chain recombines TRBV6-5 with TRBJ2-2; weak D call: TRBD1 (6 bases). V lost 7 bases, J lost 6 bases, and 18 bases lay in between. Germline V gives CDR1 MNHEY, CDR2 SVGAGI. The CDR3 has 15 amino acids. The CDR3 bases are TGTGCCAGCACCTCCTCGAGGGGGTTGTCCGGGGAGCTGTTTTTT. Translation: CASTSSRGLSGELFF.

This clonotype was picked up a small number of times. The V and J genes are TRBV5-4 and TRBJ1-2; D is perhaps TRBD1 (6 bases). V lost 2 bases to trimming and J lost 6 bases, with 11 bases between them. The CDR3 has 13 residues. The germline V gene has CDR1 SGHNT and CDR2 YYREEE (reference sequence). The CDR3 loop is CASSFRGVDGYTF. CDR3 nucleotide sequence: TGTGCCAGCAGCTTCAGGGGCGTAGATGGCTACACCTTC.

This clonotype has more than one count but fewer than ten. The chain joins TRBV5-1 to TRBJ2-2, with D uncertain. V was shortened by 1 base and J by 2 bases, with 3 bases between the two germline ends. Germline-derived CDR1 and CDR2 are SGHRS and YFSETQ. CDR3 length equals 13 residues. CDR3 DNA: TGCGCCAGCAGCTTGCAAAACACCGGGGAGCTGTTTTTT. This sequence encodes CASSLQNTGELFF.

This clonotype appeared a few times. Here the CDR3 DNA reads TGCGCCAGCAGTGACTGGGTGGATACGCAGTATTTT. Its translation is CASSDWVDTQYF. The chain links TRBV10-2 to TRBJ2-3; D is unresolved. CDR3 length: 12 residues. V lost 3 bases and J lost 6, with 7 bases in between. The germline V gene encodes CDR1 WSHSY and CDR2 SAAADI.

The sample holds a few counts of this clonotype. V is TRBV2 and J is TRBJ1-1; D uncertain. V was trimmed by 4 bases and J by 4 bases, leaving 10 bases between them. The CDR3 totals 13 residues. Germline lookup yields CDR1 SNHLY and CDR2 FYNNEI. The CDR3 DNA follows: TGTGCCAGCAGTGTCGGCCCGGTCACTGAAGCTTTCTTT. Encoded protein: CASSVGPVTEAFF.

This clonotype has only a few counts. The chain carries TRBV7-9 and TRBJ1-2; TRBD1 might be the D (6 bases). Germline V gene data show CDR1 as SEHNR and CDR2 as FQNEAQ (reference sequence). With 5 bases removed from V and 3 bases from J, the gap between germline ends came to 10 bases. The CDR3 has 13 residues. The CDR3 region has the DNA TGTGCCAGCAGCCCCGACAGGTACTATGGCTACACCTTC. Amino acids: CASSPDRYYGYTF.

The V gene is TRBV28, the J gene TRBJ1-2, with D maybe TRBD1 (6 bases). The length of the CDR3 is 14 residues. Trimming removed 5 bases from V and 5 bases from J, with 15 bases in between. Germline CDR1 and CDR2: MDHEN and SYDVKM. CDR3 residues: CASSPDSTLYGYTF. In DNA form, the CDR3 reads TGTGCCAGCAGTCCGGACAGTACTTTATATGGCTACACCTTC.

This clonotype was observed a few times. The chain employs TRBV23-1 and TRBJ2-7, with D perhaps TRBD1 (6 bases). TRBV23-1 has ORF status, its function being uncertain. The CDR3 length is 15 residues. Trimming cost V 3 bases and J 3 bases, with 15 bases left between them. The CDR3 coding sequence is TGCGCCAGCAGTCAGCCGGGACAAGTCCTCTACGAGCAGTACGTC. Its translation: CASSQPGQVLYEQYV.

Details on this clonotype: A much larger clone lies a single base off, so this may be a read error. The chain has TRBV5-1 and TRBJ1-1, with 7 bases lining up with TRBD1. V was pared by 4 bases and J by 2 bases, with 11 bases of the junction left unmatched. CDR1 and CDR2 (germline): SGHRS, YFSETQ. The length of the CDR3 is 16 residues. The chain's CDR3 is CASSPDRVQLNTEAFF. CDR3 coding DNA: TGCGCCAGCAGCCCTGACAGGGTGCAACTAAACACTGAAGCTTTCTTT. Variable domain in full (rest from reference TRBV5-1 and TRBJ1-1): KAGVTQTPRYLIKTRGQQVTLSCSPISGHRSVSWYQQTPGQGLQFLFEYFSETQRNKGNFPGRFSGRQFSNSRSEMNVSTLELGDSALYLCASSPDRVQLNTEAFFGQGTRLTVV.

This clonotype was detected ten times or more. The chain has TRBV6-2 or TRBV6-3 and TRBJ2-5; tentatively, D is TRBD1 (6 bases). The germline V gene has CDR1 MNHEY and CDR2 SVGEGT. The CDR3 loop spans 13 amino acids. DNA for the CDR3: TGTGCTTCACATCGGGACACCCAAGAGACCCAGTACTTC. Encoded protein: CASHRDTQETQYF.

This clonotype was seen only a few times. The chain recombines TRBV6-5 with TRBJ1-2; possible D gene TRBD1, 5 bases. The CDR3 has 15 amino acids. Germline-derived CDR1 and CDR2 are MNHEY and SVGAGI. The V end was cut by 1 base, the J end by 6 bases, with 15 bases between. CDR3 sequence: CASSYLPGGTHGYTF. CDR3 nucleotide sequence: TGTGCCAGCAGTTACTTGCCCGGGGGTACCCATGGCTACACCTTC.

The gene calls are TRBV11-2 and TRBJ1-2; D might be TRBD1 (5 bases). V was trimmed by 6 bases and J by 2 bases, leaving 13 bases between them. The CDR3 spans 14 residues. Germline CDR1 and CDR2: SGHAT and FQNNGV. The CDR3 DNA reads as TGTGCCAGCAGTCGACCCGGGGGAAACTATGGCTACACCTTC. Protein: CASSRPGGNYGYTF.

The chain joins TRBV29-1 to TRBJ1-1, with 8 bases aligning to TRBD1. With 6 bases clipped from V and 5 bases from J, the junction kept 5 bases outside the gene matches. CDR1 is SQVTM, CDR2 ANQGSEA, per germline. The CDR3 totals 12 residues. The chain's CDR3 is CSVTGGRTEAFF. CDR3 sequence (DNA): TGCAGCGTCACAGGGGGTCGGACTGAAGCTTTCTTT.

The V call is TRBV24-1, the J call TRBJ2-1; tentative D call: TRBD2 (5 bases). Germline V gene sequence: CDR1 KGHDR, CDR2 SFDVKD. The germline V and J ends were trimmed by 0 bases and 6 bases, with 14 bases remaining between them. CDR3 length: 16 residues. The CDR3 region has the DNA TGTGCCACCAGTGATTTGGCCGGGGTAGGGATCAATGAGCAGTTCTTC. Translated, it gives CATSDLAGVGINEQFF.

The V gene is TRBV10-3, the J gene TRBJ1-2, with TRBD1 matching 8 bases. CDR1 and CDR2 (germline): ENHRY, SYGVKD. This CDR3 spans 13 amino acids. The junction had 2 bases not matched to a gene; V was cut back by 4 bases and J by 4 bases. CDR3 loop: CAISGQGLYGYTF. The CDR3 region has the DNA TGTGCCATCAGTGGACAGGGGCTCTATGGCTACACCTTC.

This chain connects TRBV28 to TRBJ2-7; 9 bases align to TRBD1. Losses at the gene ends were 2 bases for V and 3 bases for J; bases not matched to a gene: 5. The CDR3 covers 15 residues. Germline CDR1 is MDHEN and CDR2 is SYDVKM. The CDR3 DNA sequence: TGTGCCAGCAGTTTAGCCGGGACAGGGTTCTACGAGCAGTACGTC. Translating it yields CASSLAGTGFYEQYV.

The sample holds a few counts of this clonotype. The CDR3 DNA sequence: TGTGCCAGCAGCGCCCGACAGGGAATAAACACTGAAGCTTTCTTT. It specifies CASSARQGINTEAFF. V is TRBV11-2 and J is TRBJ1-1, with 7 nucleotides matching TRBD1. The J segment lost 2 bases and the V segment lost 5 bases, leaving 8 bases of the junction unmatched. The CDR3 is 15 amino acids. CDR1 is SGHAT and CDR2 is FQNNGV in the germline V gene. Combining the CDR3 with reference TRBV11-2 and TRBJ1-1 gives the whole variable domain EAGVAQSPRYKIIEKRQSVAFWCNPISGHATLYWYQQILGQGPKLLIQFQNNGVVDDSQLPKDRFSAERLKGVDSTLKIQPAKLEDSAVYLCASSARQGINTEAFFGQGTRLTVV.

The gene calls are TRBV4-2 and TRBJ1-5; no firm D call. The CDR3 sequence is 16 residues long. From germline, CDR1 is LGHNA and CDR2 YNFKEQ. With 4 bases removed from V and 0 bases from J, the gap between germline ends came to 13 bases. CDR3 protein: CASSLSAGYSNQPQHF. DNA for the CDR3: TGTGCCAGCAGCCTTTCAGCGGGTTATAGCAATCAGCCCCAGCATTTT.

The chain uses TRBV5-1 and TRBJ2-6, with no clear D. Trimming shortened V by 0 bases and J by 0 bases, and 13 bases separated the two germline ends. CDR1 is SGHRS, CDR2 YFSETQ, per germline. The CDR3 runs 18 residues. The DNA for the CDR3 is TGCGCCAGCAGCTTGGTACCGGATCCCGACTCTGGGGCCAACGTCCTGACTTTC. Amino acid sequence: CASSLVPDPDSGANVLTF.

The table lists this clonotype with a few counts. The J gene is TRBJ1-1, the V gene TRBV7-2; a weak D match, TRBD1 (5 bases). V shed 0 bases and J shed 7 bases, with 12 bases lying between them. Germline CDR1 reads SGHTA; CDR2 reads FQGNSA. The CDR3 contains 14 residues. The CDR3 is CASSLAGPGGEAFF. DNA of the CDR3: TGTGCCAGCAGCTTAGCGGGGCCTGGGGGTGAAGCTTTCTTT.

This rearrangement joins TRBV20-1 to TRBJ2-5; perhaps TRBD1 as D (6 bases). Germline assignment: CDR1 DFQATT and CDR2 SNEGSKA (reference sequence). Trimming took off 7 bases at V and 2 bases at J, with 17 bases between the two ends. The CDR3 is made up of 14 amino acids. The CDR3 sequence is CSGTVWGEQETQYF. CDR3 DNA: TGCAGTGGGACAGTATGGGGAGAGCAAGAGACCCAGTACTTC.

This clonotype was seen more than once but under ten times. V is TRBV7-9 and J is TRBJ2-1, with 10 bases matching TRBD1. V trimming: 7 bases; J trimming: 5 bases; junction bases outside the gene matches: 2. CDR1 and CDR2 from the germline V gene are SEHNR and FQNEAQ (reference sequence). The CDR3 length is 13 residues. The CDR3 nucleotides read TGTGCCAGCACCGGGACAGGGGACAATGAGCAGTTCTTC. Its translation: CASTGTGDNEQFF. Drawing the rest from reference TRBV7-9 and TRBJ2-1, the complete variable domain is DTGVSQNPRHKITKRGQNVTFRCDPISEHNRLYWYRQTLGQGPEFLTYFQNEAQLEKSRLLSDRFSAERPKGSFSTLEIQRTEQGDSAMYLCASTGTGDNEQFFGPGTRLTVL.

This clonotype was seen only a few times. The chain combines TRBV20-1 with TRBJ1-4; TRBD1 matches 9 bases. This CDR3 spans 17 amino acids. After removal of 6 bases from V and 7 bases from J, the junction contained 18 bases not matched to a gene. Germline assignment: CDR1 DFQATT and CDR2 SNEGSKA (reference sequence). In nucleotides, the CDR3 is TGCAGTGCCCGGGTCCGGGACAGGGCCCTAATTCGTGAAAAACTGTTTTTT. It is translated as CSARVRDRALIREKLFF.

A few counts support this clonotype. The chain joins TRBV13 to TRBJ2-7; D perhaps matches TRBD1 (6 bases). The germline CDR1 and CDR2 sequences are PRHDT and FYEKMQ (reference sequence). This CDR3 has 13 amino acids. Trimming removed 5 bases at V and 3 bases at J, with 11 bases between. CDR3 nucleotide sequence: TGTGCCAGCAGCCCACGGACAGTCTACGAGCAGTACGTC. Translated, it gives CASSPRTVYEQYV.

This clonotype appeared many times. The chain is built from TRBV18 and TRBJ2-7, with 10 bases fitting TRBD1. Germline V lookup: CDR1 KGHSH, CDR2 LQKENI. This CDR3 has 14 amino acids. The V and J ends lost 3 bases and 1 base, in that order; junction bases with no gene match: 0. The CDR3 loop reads CASSPGQGSYEQYF. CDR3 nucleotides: TGTGCCAGCTCACCGGGACAGGGGTCCTACGAGCAGTACTTC.

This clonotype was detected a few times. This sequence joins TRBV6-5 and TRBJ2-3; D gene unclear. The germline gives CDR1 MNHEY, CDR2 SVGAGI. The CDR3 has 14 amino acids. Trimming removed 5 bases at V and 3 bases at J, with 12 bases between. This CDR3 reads CASSVSSRTDTQYF. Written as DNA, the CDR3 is TGTGCCAGCAGTGTTTCTTCGCGAACAGATACGCAGTATTTT.

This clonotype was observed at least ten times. The CDR3: CSARAPAGLEAFF. The CDR3 DNA sequence: TGCAGTGCTAGAGCTCCAGCGGGACTTGAAGCTTTCTTT. The chain has TRBV20-1 and TRBJ1-1; possibly TRBD1 for D (5 bases). The length of the CDR3 is 13 residues. The germline CDR1 and CDR2 sequences are DFQATT and SNEGSKA (reference sequence). Trimming pared 1 base from V and 7 bases from J, leaving 13 bases between.

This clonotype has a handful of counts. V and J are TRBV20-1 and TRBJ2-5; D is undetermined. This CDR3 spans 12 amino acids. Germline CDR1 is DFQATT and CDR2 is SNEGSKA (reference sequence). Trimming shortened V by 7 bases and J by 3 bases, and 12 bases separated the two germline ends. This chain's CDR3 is CSVEGIKETQYF. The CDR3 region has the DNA TGCAGTGTTGAAGGGATAAAAGAGACCCAGTACTTC.

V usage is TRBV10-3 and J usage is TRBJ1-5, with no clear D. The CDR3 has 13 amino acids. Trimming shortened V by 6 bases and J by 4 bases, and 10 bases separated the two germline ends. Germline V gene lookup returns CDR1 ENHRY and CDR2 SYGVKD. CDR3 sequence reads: CAISDGSNQPQHF. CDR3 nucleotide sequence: TGTGCCATCAGCGACGGGTCTAATCAGCCCCAGCATTTT.

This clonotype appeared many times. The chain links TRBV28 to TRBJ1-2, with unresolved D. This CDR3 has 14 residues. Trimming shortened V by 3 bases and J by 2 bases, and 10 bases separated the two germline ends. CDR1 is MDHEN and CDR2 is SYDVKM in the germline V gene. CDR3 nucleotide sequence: TGTGCCAGCAGTTTTGAGGGCGAGAACTATGGCTACACCTTC. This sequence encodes CASSFEGENYGYTF.